This T cell receptor (beta chain) stems from a study of shared clonotypes between healthy human individuals. Per sorted-subset replicate PCR, input was 150 to 250 ng DNA, representing tens of thousands of T cell genomes. Under the authors' procedure: In the immunoSEQ data, sequences were junction-only and lacked quality scores, so filtering differed. Assay: immunoSEQ multiplex PCR; the TCRdb copy retains only in-frame clones and omits some. D and trimming were read from the DNA, whereas the V and J calls and clone size are those reported in that table. The sample contains some 1.5 million clones, 95% to 99% of which appear only once. Every donor, a Caucasian adult, lived in Nashville, Tennessee. Naive CD45RA+ and memory CD45RA-negative subsets were split from CD4+ cells. V gave up 6 bases and J gave up 9 bases; unmatched junction bases: 12. The germline gives CDR1 ENHRY, CDR2 SYGVKD. The length of the CDR3 is 15 residues.

The sequence was collected from a man younger than 45 in good health. The chain joins TRBV10-3 to TRBJ2-7; 12 positions match TRBD2. Sequences were obtained from naive CD4+ T cells sorted from blood. This sample's subset: CD45RA+ positively selected. CDR3 loop: CAISQLAGGGDGQYF. The CDR3 DNA sequence: TGTGCCATCAGCCAACTAGCGGGAGGTGGAGATGGGCAGTACTTC.